This T cell receptor beta chain is from a study of OX40 agonist ivuxolimab in advanced cancers. Some clones are missing from TCRdb's copy, which holds only in-frame ones; the method was immunoSEQ multiplex PCR. The sample lists tens of thousands of clones; about 80% were seen once. The trim removed 5 bases at V and 2 bases at J, leaving 11 bases unmatched. Germline loops: CDR1 LNHDA, CDR2 SQIVND (reference sequence). The CDR3 spans 17 residues. This clonotype was obtained from an adult with an advanced solid tumor such as melanoma, head and neck, liver or kidney cancer. The sequences come from CD4+ or CD8+ T cells sorted from blood, collected in a trial of the OX40 agonist ivuxolimab. The V call is TRBV19, the J call TRBJ2-2, with 7 bases that match TRBD2. The CDR3 bases are TGTGCCAGTAGTTACATGTGGAGCGGGATTAACACCGGGGAGCTGTTTTTT. As protein: CASSYMWSGINTGELFF.